This entry lists 23 T cell receptor beta chains sequenced from one sample in a study of blood T cell repertoires in COVID-19. The repertoire was sequenced with immunoSEQ multiplex PCR; TCRdb's copy has only in-frame clones and lacks some. The repertoire holds 200,000 to 250,000 clones, with roughly 84% as singletons. The sequencing input was PBMCs or T cells enriched from blood (not recorded which). These TCRs come from a woman between 40 and 55 years old who had recovered from COVID-19.

This clone was observed a few times. The chain combines TRBV21-1 with TRBJ2-7; the listed D gene, TRBD2, was not tested against the DNA. TRBV21-1 constitutes a pseudogene. The CDR3 has 18 amino acids. The DNA for the CDR3 is TGTGCCAGCAGCCAAGACTCGTCTAAGTATCACCTCTCCTACGAGCAGTACTTC. Protein: CASSQDSSKYHLSYEQYF.

CDR3 in DNA: TGTGCCAGCACCGGGTTAGCGGAAGAGACCCAGTACTTC. This translates into CASTGLAEETQYF. V is TRBV2 and J is TRBJ2-5, with a tentative D call TRBD2 (6 bases). The germline CDR1 and CDR2 sequences are SNHLY and FYNNEI. This CDR3 is 13 amino acids long. V lost 7 bases, J lost 3 bases, and 12 bases lay in between.

This chain connects TRBV2 to TRBJ2-7; weak D call: TRBD1 (6 bases). The CDR3 extends over 12 amino acids. CDR1 SNHLY and CDR2 FYNNEI come from the germline V gene. V was shortened by 4 bases and J by 4 bases, with 8 bases between the two germline ends. For the CDR3, the DNA is TGTGCCAGCAGTGTACAGGGTTACGAGCAGTACTTC. Translating gives CASSVQGYEQYF.

The rearrangement joins TRBV7-2 to TRBJ2-6; 8 bases match TRBD1. CDR3 length: 17 residues. The V and J ends lost 2 bases and 2 bases, in that order; junction bases with no gene match: 5. Germline V gene data show CDR1 as SGHTA and CDR2 as FQGNSA. DNA of the CDR3: TGTGCCAGCAGCTTAAGAGGGACAGGCGCTGGGGCCAACGTCCTGACTTTC. Its translation is CASSLRGTGAGANVLTF.

This clone has a single count. The J gene is TRBJ2-3, the V gene TRBV11-2; D is unresolved. Trimming cost V 1 base and J 4 bases, with 9 bases left between them. This CDR3 contains 14 residues. Germline V gene lookup returns CDR1 SGHAT and CDR2 FQNNGV. The CDR3 protein is CASSLGQRADTQYF. CDR3 nucleotide sequence: TGTGCCAGCAGCTTAGGCCAGCGAGCAGATACGCAGTATTTT.

This clone has just one count. This chain links TRBV9 with TRBJ1-3; D unclear. The CDR3 loop spans 16 amino acids. From germline, CDR1 is SGDLS and CDR2 YYNGEE. The V gene lost 4 bases and the J gene lost 0 bases, with 14 bases spanning the gap. CDR3 bases: TGTGCCAGCAGCCAATCGAGTTCCTTCTCTGGAAACACCATATATTTT. It translates to CASSQSSSFSGNTIYF. Supplemented by reference TRBV9 and TRBJ1-3, the full variable domain reads DSGVTQTPKHLITATGQRVTLRCSPRSGDLSVYWYQQSLDQGLQFLIQYYNGEERAKGNILERFSAQQFPDLHSELNLSSLELGDSALYFCASSQSSSFSGNTIYFGEGSWLTVV.

The chain has TRBV27 and TRBJ1-2; no reliable D call. CDR1 is MNHEY and CDR2 is SMNVEV in the germline V gene (reference sequence). The CDR3 is 13 amino acids. V was cut by 3 bases and J by 4 bases, with 9 bases left in between. In DNA, the CDR3 is TGTGCCAGCAGTTTCTTTCGGGGCTATGGCTACACCTTC. It encodes CASSFFRGYGYTF.

V usage is TRBV3-1 (or the pseudogene TRBV3-2) and J usage is TRBJ2-1, with 11 bases identical to TRBD2. The CDR3 is 16 amino acids. V trimming: 5 bases; J trimming: 3 bases; junction bases outside the gene matches: 6. Germline V gives CDR1 LGHDT, CDR2 YNNKEL (reference sequence). This chain's CDR3 is CASSRSGTSGYNEQFF. The CDR3 nucleotides read TGTGCCAGCAGCAGGTCCGGGACTAGCGGCTACAATGAGCAGTTCTTC.

The chain has TRBV3-1 (or the pseudogene TRBV3-2) and TRBJ1-4; TRBD1 matches at 7 bases. Germline CDR1 is LGHDT and CDR2 is YNNKEL (reference sequence). V shed 6 bases, J shed 8 bases, and the junction held 9 bases outside the gene matches. This CDR3 has 14 amino acids. The CDR3 loop is CASSYRGSSEKLFF. For the CDR3, the DNA is TGTGCCAGCAGTTACAGGGGATCGAGCGAAAAACTGTTTTTT.

V is TRBV24-1 and J is TRBJ1-2; no clear D. V gave up 7 bases and J gave up 5 bases, with 7 bases separating them. CDR1 KGHDR and CDR2 SFDVKD come from the germline V gene. CDR3 length equals 11 residues. CDR3 coding DNA: TGTGCCACCAGCCGGGGATATGGCTACACCTTC. Its protein is CATSRGYGYTF.

The V gene is TRBV6-5, the J gene TRBJ1-1; 10 bases are a match to TRBD1. V trimming: 4 bases; J trimming: 5 bases; junction bases outside the gene matches: 7. The V gene's germline CDR1 is MNHEY and CDR2 SVGAGI. This CDR3 has 15 residues. The CDR3 sequence is CASSLTGGAETEAFF. CDR3 nucleotides: TGTGCCAGCAGTTTGACAGGGGGCGCAGAGACTGAAGCTTTCTTT.

The chain carries TRBV4-3 and TRBJ1-6; no definite D call. Trimming removed 0 bases at V and 0 bases at J, with 12 bases between. This CDR3 has 18 amino acids. The germline V gene encodes CDR1 LGHNA and CDR2 YSLEER. CDR3 residues: CASSQEYSPSSYNSPLHF. CDR3 in DNA: TGCGCCAGCAGCCAAGAATATTCTCCGAGCTCCTATAATTCACCCCTCCACTTT.

In its sample, this clone was seen a few times. The J gene is TRBJ2-7, the V gene TRBV7-9; D perhaps matches TRBD2 (6 bases). The germline CDR1 and CDR2 sequences are SEHNR and FQNEAQ (reference sequence). The V end was cut by 5 bases, the J end by 3 bases, with 11 bases between. CDR3 length: 13 amino acids. The CDR3 DNA is TGTGCCAGCAGCGGAGGGTCTGGCTACGAGCAGTACTTC. It specifies CASSGGSGYEQYF.

V and J are TRBV30 and TRBJ2-2; D remains unclear. This CDR3 spans 12 amino acids. Germline lookup yields CDR1 GTSNPN and CDR2 SVGIG (reference sequence). V gave up 4 bases and J gave up 5 bases, with 8 bases separating them. The CDR3 region is CAWNRQTGELFF. In nucleotides, the CDR3 is TGTGCCTGGAACCGACAAACCGGGGAGCTGTTTTTT.

J is TRBJ2-1 and V is TRBV29-1, with 10 bases that match TRBD1. This CDR3 spans 16 amino acids. With V trimmed by 0 bases and J by 6 bases, 8 bases remained unmatched. Germline assignment: CDR1 SQVTM and CDR2 ANQGSEA. CDR3 DNA sequence: TGCAGCGTTGAAGATGGAAGGACAGGGGGTGGCAATGAGCAGTTCTTC. Its protein product is CSVEDGRTGGGNEQFF.

This clone came up a few times. J is TRBJ2-7 and V is TRBV2; D is ambiguous. The CDR3 is made up of 12 amino acids. The V gene's germline CDR1 is SNHLY and CDR2 FYNNEI. Trimming took off 4 bases at V and 3 bases at J, with 7 bases between the two ends. CDR3 protein: CASSGGFYEQYF. Written as DNA, the CDR3 is TGTGCCAGCAGTGGAGGATTCTACGAGCAGTACTTC.

This chain uses TRBV11-2 with TRBJ2-7, with unresolved D. The germline V gene has CDR1 SGHAT and CDR2 FQNNGV. CDR3 size: 15 residues. Trimming left V 1 base short and J 0 bases short, with 10 bases between. The CDR3, as DNA: TGTGCCAGCAGCTTAGCCCCGCGTACCTCCTACGAGCAGTACGTC. It codes for CASSLAPRTSYEQYV.

The chain joins TRBV7-9 to TRBJ2-2; D is ambiguous. The V gene's germline CDR1 is SEHNR and CDR2 FQNEAQ (reference sequence). This CDR3 has 12 amino acids. Trimming cost V 7 bases and J 10 bases, with 13 bases left between them. The CDR3 sequence: CASTSRFSELFF. The CDR3 nucleotides are TGTGCCAGCACCTCCCGGTTTTCGGAGCTGTTTTTT.

This clone was seen just once. This chain uses TRBV20-1 with TRBJ1-5, with D possibly being TRBD1 (5 bases). The CDR3 is 13 amino acids. From germline, CDR1 is DFQATT and CDR2 SNEGSKA (reference sequence). Trimming left V 4 bases short and J 7 bases short, with 14 bases between. This chain's CDR3 is CSANDGGIQPQHF. The CDR3 nucleotides read TGCAGTGCTAATGACGGGGGAATACAGCCCCAGCATTTT.

The chain carries TRBV4-1 and TRBJ1-2; D gene ambiguous. Germline CDR1 reads MGHRA; CDR2 reads YSYEKL. This CDR3 contains 13 residues. Trimming left V 1 base short and J 8 bases short, with 11 bases between. This chain's CDR3 is CASSQATDSGYTF. CDR3 DNA: TGCGCCAGCAGCCAAGCCACAGATTCCGGCTACACCTTC.

The genes are TRBV2 and TRBJ2-1, with D possibly called TRBD1 or TRBD2 (6 bases each). The germline V and J ends were trimmed by 10 bases and 7 bases, with 20 bases remaining between them. Germline lookup yields CDR1 SNHLY and CDR2 FYNNEI. This CDR3 has 14 residues. This CDR3 reads CANRDSPGLNEQFF. CDR3 coding DNA: TGTGCCAACAGGGACTCCCCTGGGTTGAATGAGCAGTTCTTC.

This chain connects TRBV24-1 to TRBJ2-1, with 9 bases that match TRBD1. Germline values: CDR1 KGHDR, CDR2 SFDVKD. CDR3 length: 16 residues. After removal of 3 bases from V and 7 bases from J, the junction contained 9 bases not matched to a gene. The CDR3 region is CATSDPGGQGLNEQFF. CDR3 nucleotide sequence: TGTGCCACCAGTGATCCGGGGGGACAGGGATTAAATGAGCAGTTCTTC.

V gene TRBV27 combines with J gene TRBJ1-1; tentatively, D is TRBD1 (5 bases). Between the trimmed V and J ends, which lost 3 bases and 5 bases, there was a span of 13 bases. The CDR3 is 14 residues long. Per the germline V gene, CDR1 is MNHEY and CDR2 is SMNVEV (reference sequence). CDR3 bases: TGTGCCAGCAGTTTGTGGGGGGGAGTGACTGAAGCTTTCTTT. Protein product: CASSLWGGVTEAFF.